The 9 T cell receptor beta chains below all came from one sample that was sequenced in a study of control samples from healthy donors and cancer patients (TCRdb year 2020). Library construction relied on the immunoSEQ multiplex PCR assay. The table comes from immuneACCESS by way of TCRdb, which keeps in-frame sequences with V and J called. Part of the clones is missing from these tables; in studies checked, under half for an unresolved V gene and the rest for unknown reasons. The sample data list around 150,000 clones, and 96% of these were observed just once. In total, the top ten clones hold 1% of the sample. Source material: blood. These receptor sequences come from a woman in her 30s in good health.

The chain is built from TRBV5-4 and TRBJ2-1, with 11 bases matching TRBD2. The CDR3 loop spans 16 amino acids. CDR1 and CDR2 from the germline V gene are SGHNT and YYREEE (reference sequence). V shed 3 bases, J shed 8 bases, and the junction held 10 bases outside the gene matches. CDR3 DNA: TGTGCCAGCAGCTCCTTAGCGGGAGGGCCGGGGGATGAGCAGTTCTTC. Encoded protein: CASSSLAGGPGDEQFF.

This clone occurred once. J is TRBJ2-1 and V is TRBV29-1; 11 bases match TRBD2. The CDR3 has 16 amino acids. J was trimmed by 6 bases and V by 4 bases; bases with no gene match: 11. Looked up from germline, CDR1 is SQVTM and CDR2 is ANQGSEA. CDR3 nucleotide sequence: TGCAGCGTTGTGAGAGGTAGCGGGAGGGTAGGCAATGAGCAGTTCTTC. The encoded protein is CSVVRGSGRVGNEQFF.

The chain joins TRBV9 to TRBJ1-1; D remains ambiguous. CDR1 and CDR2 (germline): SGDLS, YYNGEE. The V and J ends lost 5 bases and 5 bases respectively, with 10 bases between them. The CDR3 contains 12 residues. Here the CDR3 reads CASSGSGTEAFF. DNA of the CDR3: TGTGCCAGCAGTGGAAGTGGGACTGAAGCTTTCTTT.

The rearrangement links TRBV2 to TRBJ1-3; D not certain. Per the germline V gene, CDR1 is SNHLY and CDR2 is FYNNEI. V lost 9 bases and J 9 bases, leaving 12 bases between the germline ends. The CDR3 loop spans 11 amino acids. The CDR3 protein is CASNPLTTIYF. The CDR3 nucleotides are TGTGCCAGTAACCCTCTTACCACCATATATTTT.

This CDR3 is CASSSDPYEQYF. The CDR3 DNA sequence: TGTGCCAGCAGTTCGGACCCCTACGAGCAGTACTTC. This sequence joins TRBV27 and TRBJ2-7; D is unresolved. V lost 4 bases, J lost 2 bases, and 6 bases lay in between. Germline V gene sequence: CDR1 MNHEY, CDR2 SMNVEV (reference sequence). This CDR3 contains 12 residues.

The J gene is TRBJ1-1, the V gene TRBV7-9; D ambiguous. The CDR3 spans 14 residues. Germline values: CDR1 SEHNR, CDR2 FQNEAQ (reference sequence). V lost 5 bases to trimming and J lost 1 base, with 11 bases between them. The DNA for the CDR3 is TGTGCCAGCAGCCCGGTCAGACAGAACACTGAAGCTTTCTTT. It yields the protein CASSPVRQNTEAFF.

Here the CDR3 reads CASSFLREPHGYTF. Written as DNA, the CDR3 is TGTGCCAGCAGTTTCCTCCGGGAACCCCATGGCTACACCTTC. This chain joins TRBV27 and TRBJ1-2; unclear D gene. This CDR3 spans 14 amino acids. The ends were cut back, 3 bases at V and 6 bases at J, with 14 bases in the middle. The germline CDR1 and CDR2 sequences are MNHEY and SMNVEV (reference sequence).

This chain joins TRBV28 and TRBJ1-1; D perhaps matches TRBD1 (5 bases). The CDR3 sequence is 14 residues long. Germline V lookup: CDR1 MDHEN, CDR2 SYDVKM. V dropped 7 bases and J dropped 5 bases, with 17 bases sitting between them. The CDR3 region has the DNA TGTGCCAGCACCCCGGCTCCAGGGAGGACTGAAGCTTTCTTT. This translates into CASTPAPGRTEAFF.

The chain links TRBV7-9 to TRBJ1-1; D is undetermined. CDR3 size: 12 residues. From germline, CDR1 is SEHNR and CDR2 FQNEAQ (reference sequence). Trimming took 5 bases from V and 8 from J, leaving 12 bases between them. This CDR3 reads CASSPSTAEAFF. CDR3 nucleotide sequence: TGTGCCAGCAGCCCCTCCACGGCCGAAGCTTTCTTT.